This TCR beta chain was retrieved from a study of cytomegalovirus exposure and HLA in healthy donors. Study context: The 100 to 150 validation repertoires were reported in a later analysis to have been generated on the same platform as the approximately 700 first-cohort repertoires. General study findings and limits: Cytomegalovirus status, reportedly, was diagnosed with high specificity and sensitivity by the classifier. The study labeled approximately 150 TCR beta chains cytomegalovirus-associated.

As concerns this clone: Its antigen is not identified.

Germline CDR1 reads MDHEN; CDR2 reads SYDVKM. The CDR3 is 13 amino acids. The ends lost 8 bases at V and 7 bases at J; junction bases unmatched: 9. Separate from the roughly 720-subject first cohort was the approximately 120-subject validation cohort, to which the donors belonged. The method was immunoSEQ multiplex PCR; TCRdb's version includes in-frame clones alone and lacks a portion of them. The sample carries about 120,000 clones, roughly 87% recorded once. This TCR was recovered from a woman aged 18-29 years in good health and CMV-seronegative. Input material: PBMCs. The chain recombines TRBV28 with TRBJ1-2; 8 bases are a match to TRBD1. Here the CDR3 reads CASFGDRSGGYTF. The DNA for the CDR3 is TGTGCCAGCTTTGGGGACAGGTCCGGTGGCTACACCTTC.